One sample yielded the 5 T cell receptor beta chains listed below, sequenced in a study of cytotoxic CD8 clonotypes in ibrutinib-treated CLL. Method: immunoSEQ multiplex PCR; TCRdb's copy keeps in-frame clones and lacks some. The data hold over 250,000 clones, with roughly four fifths observed a single time. Sequenced here: PBMCs, sampled at disease progression, from a patient treated with ibrutinib. The receptors stem from a human donor with chronic lymphocytic leukemia.

V gene TRBV7-9 combines with J gene TRBJ2-1; 10 bases line up with TRBD2. The CDR3 has 16 amino acids. Trimming removed 5 bases from V and 5 bases from J; junction bases left unmatched: 9. CDR1 SEHNR and CDR2 FQNEAQ come from the germline V gene (reference sequence). The CDR3 here is CASSPQLAGFDNEQFF. CDR3 DNA sequence: TGTGCCAGCAGCCCCCAACTAGCGGGATTCGACAATGAGCAGTTCTTC.

The chain links TRBV7-3 to TRBJ1-2, with a tentative D call TRBD1 (5 bases). This CDR3 has 15 residues. Trimming left V 5 bases short and J 4 bases short, with 17 bases between. Germline V CDR1 and CDR2: SGHTA, FQGTGA. The CDR3 loop is CASSPGTSFGYGYTF. The DNA of the CDR3 is TGTGCCAGCAGCCCAGGGACCAGCTTTGGCTATGGCTACACCTTC.

The chain joins TRBV28 to TRBJ2-3; D gene unclear. The CDR3 spans 12 residues. Trimming removed 6 bases at V and 8 bases at J, with 12 bases between. The germline CDR1 and CDR2 sequences are MDHEN and SYDVKM. CDR3 in amino acids: CASRKRAGTQYF. Here the CDR3 DNA reads TGTGCCAGCAGAAAACGTGCTGGTACGCAGTATTTT. Full variable domain (remainder filled in from reference TRBV28 and TRBJ2-3): DVKVTQSSRYLVKRTGEKVFLECVQDMDHENMFWYRQDPGLGLRLIYFSYDVKMKEKGDIPEGYSVSREKKERFSLILESASTNQTSMYLCASRKRAGTQYFGPGTRLTVL.

This chain joins TRBV5-1 and TRBJ2-6; D not resolved. Per the germline V gene, CDR1 is SGHRS and CDR2 is YFSETQ. The CDR3 runs 18 residues. The ends were cut back, 1 base at V and 5 bases at J, with 19 bases in the middle. The CDR3 spells CASSLLDTPALRANVLTF. Written as DNA, the CDR3 is TGCGCCAGCAGCTTGCTTGACACCCCCGCTCTGAGGGCCAACGTCCTGACTTTC.

The V and J genes are TRBV15 and TRBJ2-7, with a tentative D call TRBD2 (6 bases). The CDR3 sequence is 16 residues long. Germline loops: CDR1 LNHNV, CDR2 YYDKDF (reference sequence). Trimming cost V 0 bases and J 2 bases, with 14 bases left between them. The DNA for the CDR3 is TGTGCCACCAGCAGAGATAAGTTGGGACTCACCTACGAGCAGTACTTC. Residues: CATSRDKLGLTYEQYF. The whole variable domain, remainder taken from reference TRBV15 and TRBJ2-7, is DAMVIQNPRYQVTQFGKPVTLSCSQTLNHNVMYWYQQKSSQAPKLLFHYYDKDFNNEADTPDNFQSRRPNTSFCFLDIRSPGLGDTAMYLCATSRDKLGLTYEQYFGPGTRLTVT.